The 29 T cell receptor beta chains below all came from one sample that was sequenced in a study of TIL therapy for anti-PD-1-resistant metastatic lung cancer. The immunoSEQ assay was v3. TCRdb's table, derived via immunoSEQ multiplex PCR, lists solely in-frame clones and lacks some. The sample yields 45,000 to 60,000 clones, around 80% seen once. As to time point: pre-treatment sample, taken before nivolumab and TIL therapy. The specimen comprised blood, sampled at baseline. The receptor source for this set is a woman aged 30 to 85 with non-small cell lung cancer.

The chain links TRBV7-9 to TRBJ1-4, with TRBD1 as a possible D gene (5 bases). This CDR3 has 18 residues. V was cut by 5 bases and J by 5 bases, with 24 bases left in between. CDR1 SEHNR and CDR2 FQNEAQ come from the germline V gene (reference sequence). CDR3 in amino acids: CASSLGIGVREENEKLFF. DNA for the CDR3: TGTGCCAGCAGCCTTGGGATAGGGGTTCGTGAGGAAAATGAAAAACTGTTTTTT.

Only a few counts were recorded for this clone. This chain joins TRBV27 and TRBJ1-2, with D tentatively TRBD1 (6 bases). Trimming took off 5 bases at V and 8 bases at J, with 15 bases between the two ends. CDR3 length: 13 residues. Germline V gene sequence: CDR1 MNHEY, CDR2 SMNVEV (reference sequence). The CDR3 here is CASSRVGGSGYTF. CDR3 coding DNA: TGTGCCAGCAGTCGGGTAGGGGGGTCCGGCTACACCTTC.

The rearrangement joins TRBV6-5 to TRBJ2-7; D uncertain. CDR1 is MNHEY and CDR2 is SVGAGI in the germline V gene. Trimming stripped 5 bases from V and 6 bases from J, with 17 bases between. This CDR3 spans 14 amino acids. CDR3 residues: CASSPETERGEQYF. CDR3 coding DNA: TGTGCCAGCAGTCCAGAAACGGAGCGAGGCGAGCAGTACTTC.

This chain connects TRBV6-5 to TRBJ2-7; 12 bases match TRBD1. Trimming took 6 bases from V and 4 from J; bases not matched to a gene: 7. Germline V CDR1 and CDR2: MNHEY, SVGAGI. The CDR3 extends over 15 amino acids. The CDR3 DNA is TGTGCCAGCAGAAAGCCGGGACAGGGGGCTTACGAGCAGTACTTC. Residues: CASRKPGQGAYEQYF.

The chain combines TRBV5-1 with TRBJ1-1, with D perhaps matching TRBD1 (5 bases). The CDR3 extends over 15 amino acids. From germline, CDR1 is SGHRS and CDR2 YFSETQ. The V gene lost 1 base and the J gene lost 2 bases, with 12 bases spanning the gap. CDR3 in DNA: TGCGCCAGCAGCTTGTCGGGCAGGGTAAACACTGAAGCTTTCTTT. It translates to CASSLSGRVNTEAFF.

This chain joins TRBV30 and TRBJ2-3; 7 nucleotides align to TRBD1. After removal of 0 bases from V and 0 bases from J, the junction contained 3 bases not matched to a gene. CDR1 and CDR2 from the germline V gene are GTSNPN and SVGIG (reference sequence). The CDR3 loop spans 15 amino acids. The chain's CDR3 is CAWSVPGGSTDTQYF. CDR3 coding DNA: TGTGCCTGGAGTGTACCAGGGGGAAGCACAGATACGCAGTATTTT.

The chain carries TRBV28 and TRBJ2-3, with 12 nucleotides matching TRBD2. The CDR3 contains 19 residues. Germline V lookup: CDR1 MDHEN, CDR2 SYDVKM. Trimming took 5 bases from V and 1 from J; bases not matched to a gene: 13. The CDR3 sequence: CASSPIPPLAGGRTDTQYF. The DNA for the CDR3 is TGTGCCAGCAGTCCCATACCGCCACTAGCGGGGGGACGCACAGATACGCAGTATTTT. The entire variable domain, with the rest obtained from reference TRBV28 and TRBJ2-3, is as follows: DVKVTQSSRYLVKRTGEKVFLECVQDMDHENMFWYRQDPGLGLRLIYFSYDVKMKEKGDIPEGYSVSREKKERFSLILESASTNQTSMYLCASSPIPPLAGGRTDTQYFGPGTRLTVL.

J is TRBJ2-7 and V is TRBV27, with 10 positions matching TRBD1. Losses at the gene ends were 2 bases for V and 5 bases for J; bases not matched to a gene: 6. Germline loops: CDR1 MNHEY, CDR2 SMNVEV (reference sequence). The length of the CDR3 is 15 residues. DNA of the CDR3: TGTGCCAGCAGTTTACCCGGGACAGGGGTGAACGAGCAGTACTTC. Its protein product is CASSLPGTGVNEQYF.

The V gene is TRBV7-9, the J gene TRBJ2-4, with D perhaps TRBD2 (6 bases). The CDR3 runs 15 residues. The germline CDR1 and CDR2 sequences are SEHNR and FQNEAQ (reference sequence). The V and J ends lost 1 base and 4 bases respectively, with 11 bases between them. DNA for the CDR3: TGTGCCAGCAGCTTAGGGAGGGAAGGTAAAAACATTCAGTACTTC. It specifies CASSLGREGKNIQYF.

The V and J genes are TRBV27 and TRBJ1-2; D call uncertain. The V and J ends lost 6 bases and 4 bases respectively, with 15 bases between them. Germline CDR1 reads MNHEY; CDR2 reads SMNVEV (reference sequence). The CDR3 has 14 amino acids. In DNA, the CDR3 is TGTGCCAGCAGCCAGTCAGCGTCGGGCTATGGCTACACCTTC. Encoded protein: CASSQSASGYGYTF.

This sequence joins TRBV7-8 and TRBJ1-1; D remains unclear. CDR1 and CDR2 (germline): SGHVS, FQNEAQ. The CDR3 is made up of 14 amino acids. V lost 4 bases to trimming and J lost 0 bases, with 9 bases between them. The CDR3 nucleotides are TGTGCCAGCAGCTCGCCCGATCTGAACACTGAAGCTTTCTTT. Translation: CASSSPDLNTEAFF. The complete variable domain, with remaining parts taken from reference TRBV7-8 and TRBJ1-1, reads GAGVSQSPRYKVAKRGQDVALRCDPISGHVSLFWYQQALGQGPEFLTYFQNEAQLDKSGLPSDRFFAERPEGSVSTLKIQRTQQEDSAVYLCASSSPDLNTEAFFGQGTRLTVV.

This rearrangement joins TRBV5-1 to TRBJ1-1; the D is unclear. CDR1 SGHRS and CDR2 YFSETQ come from the germline V gene. V was pared by 2 bases and J by 1 base, with 9 bases between. The CDR3 totals 14 residues. DNA of the CDR3: TGCGCCAGCAGCTTAAGAATCCCGAACACTGAAGCTTTCTTT. Its protein is CASSLRIPNTEAFF.

The chain joins TRBV18 to TRBJ2-5; D gene unclear. Germline V gene sequence: CDR1 KGHSH, CDR2 LQKENI. CDR3 length: 13 residues. The V end was cut by 6 bases, the J end by 2 bases, with 10 bases between. CDR3 residues: CASSAHPQETQYF. DNA of the CDR3: TGTGCCAGCTCCGCACACCCGCAAGAGACCCAGTACTTC.

The rearrangement links TRBV7-2 to TRBJ2-7; D gene ambiguous. The V gene's germline CDR1 is SGHTA and CDR2 FQGNSA. The CDR3 is 13 residues long. V lost 5 bases, J lost 6 bases, and 14 bases lay in between. DNA for the CDR3: TGTGCCAGCAGCCCGTGGAGCGCCCTCGAGCAGTACTTC. Translated, it gives CASSPWSALEQYF.

J is TRBJ1-2 and V is TRBV30, with 7 positions matching TRBD1. Germline V gives CDR1 GTSNPN, CDR2 SVGIG (reference sequence). The CDR3 has 17 amino acids. J gave up 5 bases and V 2 bases, and 17 bases lay outside the gene matches. CDR3 nucleotides: TGTGCCTGGAGTCGGGGTACAGACAGGGAACGGCGGTATGGCTACACCTTC. Its protein is CAWSRGTDRERRYGYTF.

The chain is built from TRBV6-6 and TRBJ2-2; D ambiguous. CDR3 size: 14 residues. Trimming left V 4 bases short and J 5 bases short, with 11 bases between. Germline V gives CDR1 MNHNY, CDR2 SVGAGI (reference sequence). The CDR3 bases are TGTGCCAGCAGTTCCCCGGGCGGAACCGGGGAGCTGTTTTTT. Its protein is CASSSPGGTGELFF.

The chain employs TRBV4-2 and TRBJ2-1, with 10 bases fitting TRBD2. The CDR3 runs to 15 residues. V shed 5 bases and J 6 bases; nucleotides not matched to a gene: 7. From germline, CDR1 is LGHNA and CDR2 YNFKEQ. CDR3 loop: CASSALRTSGNEQFF. As DNA, the CDR3 is TGTGCCAGCAGCGCGCTAAGGACTAGCGGCAATGAGCAGTTCTTC.

DNA of the CDR3: TGTGCCAGCAGCTTCTTCCAGGGGGCGGGTGGCTACACCTTC. Translating gives CASSFFQGAGGYTF. The V gene is TRBV5-4, the J gene TRBJ1-2; 8 nucleotides match TRBD1. The CDR3 length is 14 residues. V was pared by 2 bases and J by 7 bases, with 7 bases of the junction left unmatched. CDR1 is SGHNT, CDR2 YYREEE, per germline (reference sequence).

CDR3 loop: CSAPPGYGYTF. The DNA for the CDR3 is TGCAGTGCTCCTCCCGGCTATGGCTACACCTTC. The chain recombines TRBV20-1 with TRBJ1-2; D is unclear. V was trimmed by 5 bases and J by 4 bases, leaving 8 bases between them. The CDR3 totals 11 residues. Germline V CDR1 and CDR2: DFQATT, SNEGSKA (reference sequence).

This clone was detected only a few times. V gene TRBV28 combines with J gene TRBJ2-7; D not certain. The germline V and J ends were trimmed by 2 bases and 3 bases, with 5 bases remaining between them. This CDR3 is built from 12 residues. From germline, CDR1 is MDHEN and CDR2 SYDVKM. CDR3 coding DNA: TGTGCCAGCAGTTTAGGTCTCTACGAGCAGTACTTC. Translating it yields CASSLGLYEQYF.

This sequence joins TRBV28 and TRBJ2-3; D could derive from TRBD1 or TRBD2 (6 bases each). In germline, CDR1 is MDHEN, CDR2 SYDVKM. V was pared by 10 bases and J by 5 bases, with 16 bases between. The CDR3 totals 13 residues. In nucleotides, the CDR3 is TGTGCCACTAATAGGGGGACTCTAGATACGCAGTATTTT. Translation: CATNRGTLDTQYF.

V gene TRBV9 combines with J gene TRBJ1-1; 8 bases are shared with TRBD1. Germline assignment: CDR1 SGDLS and CDR2 YYNGEE. V gave up 4 bases and J gave up 4 bases; unmatched junction bases: 6. The CDR3 extends over 14 amino acids. The CDR3: CASSPHRGFTEAFF. As DNA, the CDR3 is TGTGCCAGCAGCCCCCACAGGGGGTTCACTGAAGCTTTCTTT.

The chain carries TRBV5-6 and TRBJ2-2; 9 nucleotides align to TRBD2. The CDR3 runs to 16 residues. V shed 4 bases and J 5 bases; nucleotides not matched to a gene: 9. The germline V gene encodes CDR1 SGHDT and CDR2 YYEEEE. CDR3 in DNA: TGTGCCAGCAGCCCGAGAGGGGCGGGAGGGACCGGGGAGCTGTTTTTT. This sequence encodes CASSPRGAGGTGELFF.

This sequence joins TRBV7-6 and TRBJ2-7; D may be TRBD1 or TRBD2 (5 bases each). The V gene's germline CDR1 is SGHVS and CDR2 FNYEAQ. The V end was cut by 4 bases, the J end by 7 bases, with 14 bases between. The CDR3 sequence is 13 residues long. CDR3 protein: CASSSGALGEQYF. CDR3 nucleotide sequence: TGTGCCAGCAGCTCCGGGGCGCTTGGGGAGCAGTACTTC.

In DNA, the CDR3 is TGCGCCAGCAGCCAACAGGGGGCTAACTATGGCTACACCTTC. This sequence encodes CASSQQGANYGYTF. The chain couples TRBV4-3 to TRBJ1-2; 7 nucleotides line up with TRBD1. Germline lookup yields CDR1 LGHNA and CDR2 YSLEER. The trim removed 2 bases at V and 0 bases at J, leaving 0 bases unmatched. This CDR3 spans 14 amino acids.

The V gene is TRBV29-1, the J gene TRBJ2-2; D not resolved. The CDR3 totals 11 residues. The V end was cut by 7 bases, the J end by 5 bases, with 8 bases between. Germline CDR1 reads SQVTM; CDR2 reads ANQGSEA. CDR3 residues: CSGDRTGELFF. CDR3 nucleotides: TGCAGCGGAGACCGGACCGGGGAGCTGTTTTTT.

This clone is a singleton in its sample. The V call is TRBV10-1, the J call TRBJ2-5; 9 nucleotides match TRBD1. Germline CDR1 reads WNHNN; CDR2 reads SYGVQD (reference sequence). Trimming removed 1 base from V and 0 bases from J; junction bases left unmatched: 0. CDR3 length equals 15 residues. The CDR3 DNA follows: TGCGCCAGCAGTGAGTGGACAGGGGACCAAGAGACCCAGTACTTC. It translates to CASSEWTGDQETQYF.

The V and J genes are TRBV4-1 and TRBJ2-7, with TRBD2 identical over 10 bases. The CDR3 totals 15 residues. V gave up 5 bases and J gave up 1 base; unmatched junction bases: 5. The germline V gene encodes CDR1 MGHRA and CDR2 YSYEKL. CDR3 protein: CASSRALAGSYEQYF. The CDR3 DNA reads as TGCGCCAGCAGCAGGGCACTAGCGGGATCCTACGAGCAGTACTTC.

V gene TRBV5-1 combines with J gene TRBJ2-1; 8 nucleotides line up with TRBD2. The CDR3 runs to 18 residues. Trimming cost V 0 bases and J 7 bases; bases outside gene matches: 15. Per germline, CDR1 SGHRS and CDR2 YFSETQ. The CDR3 DNA sequence: TGCGCCAGCAGCTTGGACCCTTCCCCAGCGGGAGAATTGAATGAGCAGTTCTTC. This encodes CASSLDPSPAGELNEQFF.